This T cell receptor beta chain was recorded in a study of neurological immune-mediated disorders. The cDNA was synthesized by 5'RACE incorporating 10-nucleotide random UMIs. Using its own MiXCR run on the 5' RACE reads, TCRdb lists one record per CDR3 protein. Of over 40,000 distinct CDR3 sequences in the sample, just under 6.5% were seen once. The germline CDR1 and CDR2 sequences are DFQATT and SNEGSKA (reference sequence). V dropped 0 bases and J dropped 3; count of bases not matched to a gene: 9. The CDR3 contains 16 residues. In its sample, this clonotype was seen many times. The antigen is unknown. As healthy controls, volunteers from a blood bank in Maryland, USA, were used. Study-level results: Healthy controls had more TCR clonal expansion than multiple sclerosis, which showed the least, whereas HTLV-1-associated myelopathy showed the most. There were no CDR3 amino acid sequences shared by expanded clones across subjects, a result suggesting private repertoires in all groups.

Specimen: CD4+ T cells from blood. The sequence was collected from a woman aged 40 to 50 in good health. This chain uses TRBV20-1 with TRBJ1-1; 8 positions match TRBD1. CDR3: CSARDFRGRSDTEAFF. For the CDR3, the DNA is TGCAGTGCTAGAGATTTCAGGGGGCGATCGGACACTGAAGCTTTCTTT.